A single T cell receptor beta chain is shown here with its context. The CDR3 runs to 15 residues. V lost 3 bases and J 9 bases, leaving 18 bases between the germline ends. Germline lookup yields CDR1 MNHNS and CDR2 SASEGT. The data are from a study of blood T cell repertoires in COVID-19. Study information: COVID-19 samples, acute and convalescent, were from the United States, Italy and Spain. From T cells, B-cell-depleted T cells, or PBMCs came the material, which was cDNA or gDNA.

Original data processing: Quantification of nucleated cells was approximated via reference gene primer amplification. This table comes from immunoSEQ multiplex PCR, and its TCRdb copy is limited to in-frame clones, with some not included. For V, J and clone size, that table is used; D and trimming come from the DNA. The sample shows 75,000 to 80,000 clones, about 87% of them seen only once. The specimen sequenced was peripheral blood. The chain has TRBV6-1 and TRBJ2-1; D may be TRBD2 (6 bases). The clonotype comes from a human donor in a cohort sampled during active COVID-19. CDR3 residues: CASSDSQGGGSEQFF. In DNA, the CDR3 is TGTGCCAGCAGTGATTCCCAGGGTGGAGGGAGTGAGCAGTTCTTC.